This entry is about one TCR beta chain. The germline V and J ends were trimmed by 4 bases and 6 bases, with 8 bases remaining between them. The germline gives CDR1 SGHTS, CDR2 YDEGEE. This CDR3 spans 11 amino acids. The entry originates in a study of control samples from healthy donors and cancer patients. The table came from immunoSEQ multiplex PCR; TCRdb's copy has only in-frame clones and leaves some out. The data contain more than 80,000 clones, approximately 93% of them singletons. The source is a man between 18 and 35 years old in good health. V usage is TRBV5-8 and J usage is TRBJ2-7; D gene unclear. Sequenced input: blood. The CDR3 DNA reads as TGTGCCAGCAGCACACAATCCGAGCAGTACTTC. Amino acid sequence: CASSTQSEQYF. Full variable domain (missing parts from reference TRBV5-8 and TRBJ2-7): EAGVTQSPTHLIKTRGQQATLRCSPISGHTSVYWYQQALGLGLQFLLWYDEGEERNRGNFPPRFSGRQFPNYSSELNVNALELEDSALYLCASSTQSEQYFGPGTRLTVT.